A selection of T cell receptor beta chains follows, all from one sample in a study of glioma-infiltrating T cells after dendritic cell vaccination. Measured with immunoSEQ multiplex PCR; TCRdb has only the in-frame clones, and not every one. In the table there are over 90,000 clones, roughly 79% of which are singletons. The material sequenced was blood, taken before dendritic cell vaccination. The receptors were sampled from a human donor with glioblastoma. Each CDR3 is given with its conserved first and last residue. A D gene is named only where the DNA matches it firmly.

TRBJ2-7 . TRBV27 TGTGCCAGCAGTTTATTTCGGGACACCTCCTACGAGCAGTACTTC CASSLFRDTSYEQYF
TRBJ2-1 . TRBV27 TGTGCCAGCAGTTCGGACCGCAGAGGGATCTACAATGAGCAGTTCTTC CASSSDRRGIYNEQFF
TRBJ2-1 TRBD2 TRBV6-5 TGTGCCACCCACCGGGGGGGTATCAATGAGCAGTTCTTC CATHRGGINEQFF
TRBJ2-2 TRBD1 TRBV5-8 TGTGCCAGCAGCGTCCGGGACAGGGGGACCGGGGAGCTGTTTTTT CASSVRDRGTGELFF
TRBJ2-6 TRBD2 TRBV4-2 TGTGCCAGCAGCCAAGGGACTAGCGGGGGGGCCGAGGGGGCCAACGTCCTGACTTTC CASSQGTSGGAEGANVLTF
TRBJ1-1 . TRBV7-2 TGTGCCAGCAGCTTAGATGCGGGAGGGGACACTGAAGCTTTCTTT CASSLDAGGDTEAFF
TRBJ1-4 . TRBV15 TGTGCCACCAGCAGAGATGTGGGGGCCGGTGAAAAACTGTTTTTT CATSRDVGAGEKLFF
TRBJ2-3 TRBD1 TRBV5-1 TGCGCCAGCAACCCACAGGGGGCCTTCACAGATACGCAGTATTTT CASNPQGAFTDTQYF
TRBJ2-3 . TRBV6-5 TGTGCCAGCACCGCACTTAGAGTGACAGATACGCAGTATTTT CASTALRVTDTQYF
TRBJ1-1 TRBD1 TRBV10-3 TGTGCCATCAGCCTCACAGGGGGCGGCACTGAAGCTTTCTTT CAISLTGGGTEAFF
TRBJ1-2 . TRBV6-1 TGTGCCAGCCGAGACCAGGCACACTATGGCTACACCTTC CASRDQAHYGYTF
TRBJ1-6 . TRBV4-1 TGCGCCAGCAGCCAAACGTACAAGGGACTAAATTCACCCCTCCACTTT CASSQTYKGLNSPLHF
TRBJ1-2 TRBD1 TRBV6-5 TGTGCCAGCAGTCAAAACAGGGGGCAATTAGATGGCTACACCTTC CASSQNRGQLDGYTF
TRBJ2-1 . TRBV7-2 TGTGCCAGCAGCTTAAGGGGACTCCAATACAATGAGCAGTTCTTC CASSLRGLQYNEQFF
TRBJ2-7 . TRBV4-1 TGCGCCAGCAGACCGACGGCTAGCTCCTACGAGCAGTACTTC CASRPTASSYEQYF
TRBJ2-7 . TRBV7-8 TGTGCCAGCAGCTTAGATCCGTCGGGGGGCCAGACGTCCTACGAGCAGTACTTC CASSLDPSGGQTSYEQYF
TRBJ1-5 TRBD1 TRBV27 TGTGCCAGCAGTTTCGGGACAGGGTCTCAGCCCCAGCATTTT CASSFGTGSQPQHF
TRBJ1-1 . TRBV5-8 TGTGCCAGCAGCCTAGTCAACACTGAAGCTTTCTTT CASSLVNTEAFF
TRBJ1-4 . TRBV7-8 TGTGCCAGCAGCTTGCTCAGGGCCGGCGAAAAACTGTTTTTT CASSLLRAGEKLFF
TRBJ2-3 TRBD2 TRBV7-2 TGTGCCAGCAGCTTTAAGCGGGGGGGCGGGGATACGCAGTATTTT CASSFKRGGGDTQYF
TRBJ1-4 TRBD1 TRBV7-9 TGTGCCAGCAGCACCCAGGGACAGAGTCGACCTAACAATGAAAAACTGTTTTTT CASSTQGQSRPNNEKLFF